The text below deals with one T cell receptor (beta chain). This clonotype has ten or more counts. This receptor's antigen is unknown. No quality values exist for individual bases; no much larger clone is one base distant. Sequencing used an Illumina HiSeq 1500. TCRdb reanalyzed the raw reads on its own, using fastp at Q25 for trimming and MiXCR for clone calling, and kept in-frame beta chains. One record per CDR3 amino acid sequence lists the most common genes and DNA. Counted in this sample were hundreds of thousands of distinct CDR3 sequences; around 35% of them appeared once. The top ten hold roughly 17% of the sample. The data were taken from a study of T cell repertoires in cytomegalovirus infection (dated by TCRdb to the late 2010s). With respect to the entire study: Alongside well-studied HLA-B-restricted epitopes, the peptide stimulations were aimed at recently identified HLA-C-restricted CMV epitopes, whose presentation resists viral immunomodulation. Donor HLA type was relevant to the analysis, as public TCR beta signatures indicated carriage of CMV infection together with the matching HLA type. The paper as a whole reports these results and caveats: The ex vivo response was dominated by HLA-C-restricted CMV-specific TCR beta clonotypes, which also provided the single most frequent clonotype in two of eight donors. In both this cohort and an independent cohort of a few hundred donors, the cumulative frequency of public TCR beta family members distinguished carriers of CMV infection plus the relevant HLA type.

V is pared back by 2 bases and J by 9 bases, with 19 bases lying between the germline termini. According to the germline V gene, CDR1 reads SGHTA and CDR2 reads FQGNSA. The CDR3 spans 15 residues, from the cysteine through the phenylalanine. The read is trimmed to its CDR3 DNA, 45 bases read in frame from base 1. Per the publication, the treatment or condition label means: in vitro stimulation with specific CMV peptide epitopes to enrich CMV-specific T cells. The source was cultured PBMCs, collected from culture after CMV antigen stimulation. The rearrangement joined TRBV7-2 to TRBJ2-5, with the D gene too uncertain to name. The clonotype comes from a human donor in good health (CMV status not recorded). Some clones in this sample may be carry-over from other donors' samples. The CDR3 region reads CASSLTPTDVVAQYF. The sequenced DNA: TGTGCCAGCAGCTTAACCCCTACCGATGTTGTGGCCCAGTACTTC.